The 28 T cell receptor beta chains below come from one sample, sequenced in a study of blood T cell repertoires in COVID-19. Using immunoSEQ multiplex PCR, the repertoire was profiled, and TCRdb retains in-frame clones only, with some absent. The table lists about 48,000 clones, roughly 85% of them singletons. Sequenced input: peripheral blood. Receptors originate from a woman at least 80 years old with acute or convalescent COVID-19.

The gene calls are TRBV19 and TRBJ1-1; maybe TRBD1 (6 bases). The CDR3 sequence is 13 residues long. Germline assignment: CDR1 LNHDA and CDR2 SQIVND (reference sequence). With 9 bases removed from V and 3 bases from J, the gap between germline ends came to 14 bases. The CDR3 nucleotides read TGTGCCAGCGGTAAACAGGGCGACACTGAAGCTTTCTTT. Amino acids: CASGKQGDTEAFF.

The chain employs TRBV2 and TRBJ2-1, with TRBD2 matching over 11 bases. Germline CDR1 SNHLY, CDR2 FYNNEI. Unmatched junction bases numbered 9, after V lost 7 bases and J lost 7 bases. The CDR3 sequence is 15 residues long. The CDR3 sequence: CASIRLAGPRNEQFF. The DNA of the CDR3 is TGTGCCAGCATCAGACTAGCGGGGCCTCGAAATGAGCAGTTCTTC.

The V gene is TRBV20-1, the J gene TRBJ1-5; 8 bases are a match to TRBD1. CDR3 length equals 15 residues. Germline V lookup: CDR1 DFQATT, CDR2 SNEGSKA (reference sequence). V lost 3 bases and J lost 1; bases outside the gene matches: 5. CDR3 sequence (DNA): TGCAGTGCTAGTTTCCAGGGGGCAAGCAATCAGCCCCAGCATTTT. Translating it yields CSASFQGASNQPQHF.

The chain employs TRBV5-5 and TRBJ1-1, with D hard to call. Germline lookup yields CDR1 SGHKS and CDR2 YYEKEE (reference sequence). Deletions cut 4 bases from V and 5 bases from J, with 18 bases between. The CDR3 totals 15 residues. CDR3 bases: TGTGCCAGCAGCCCCCAGACTCTCGCGGGGACTGAAGCTTTCTTT. Translation: CASSPQTLAGTEAFF.

The chain employs TRBV7-2 and TRBJ1-1, with TRBD1 identical over 7 bases. The CDR3 covers 13 residues. Trimming cost V 5 bases and J 6 bases; bases outside gene matches: 6. From germline, CDR1 is SGHTA and CDR2 FQGNSA. The CDR3 here is CASSGRTGAEAFF. In DNA form, the CDR3 reads TGTGCCAGCAGCGGACGAACAGGGGCTGAAGCTTTCTTT. Complete variable domain (other parts from reference TRBV7-2 and TRBJ1-1): GAGVSQSPSNKVTEKGKDVELRCDPISGHTALYWYRQSLGQGLEFLIYFQGNSAPDKSGLPSDRFSAERTGGSVSTLTIQRTQQEDSAVYLCASSGRTGAEAFFGQGTRLTVV.

The chain links TRBV5-6 to TRBJ1-2; TRBD1 aligns across 9 bases. The CDR3 runs to 14 residues. The ends lost 4 bases at V and 7 bases at J; junction bases unmatched: 8. Germline V gene data show CDR1 as SGHDT and CDR2 as YYEEEE. CDR3 sequence reads: CASSHGTGKGGYTF. The DNA for the CDR3 is TGTGCCAGCAGCCACGGGACAGGGAAAGGTGGCTACACCTTC.

This sequence joins TRBV9 and TRBJ1-1, with D unclear. Trimming took 4 bases from V and 1 from J, leaving 11 bases between them. The CDR3 has 14 amino acids. Germline CDR1 SGDLS, CDR2 YYNGEE. CDR3 nucleotide sequence: TGTGCCAGCAGCCCACCAGACAAGAACACTGAAGCTTTCTTT. Translated: CASSPPDKNTEAFF.

This chain uses TRBV6-5 with TRBJ2-1; D is uncertain. Trimming took 6 bases from V and 8 from J, leaving 17 bases between them. The germline gives CDR1 MNHEY, CDR2 SVGAGI. CDR3 length: 14 residues. For the CDR3, the DNA is TGTGCCAGCAGCACCGACGTATGGGCTGATGAGCAGTTCTTC. Protein product: CASSTDVWADEQFF.

This rearrangement joins TRBV19 to TRBJ1-4; no firm D call. The CDR3 is 15 amino acids. The germline V gene encodes CDR1 LNHDA and CDR2 SQIVND (reference sequence). V lost 3 bases and J 0 bases, leaving 8 bases between the germline ends. The CDR3 spells CASSIGQSTNEKLFF. As DNA, the CDR3 is TGTGCCAGTAGTATTGGGCAATCAACTAATGAAAAACTGTTTTTT.

V and J are TRBV6-5 and TRBJ1-5, with 9 bases aligning to TRBD1. Germline trimming cut 4 bases from V and 1 base from J; bases unmatched to any gene: 5. The CDR3 contains 16 residues. Germline V CDR1 and CDR2: MNHEY, SVGAGI. In DNA, the CDR3 is TGTGCCAGCAGTTCACAGGGGGCGAGGAGCAATCAGCCCCAGCATTTT. Encoded protein: CASSSQGARSNQPQHF.

V gene TRBV2 combines with J gene TRBJ2-7; D not certain. The CDR3 runs 14 residues. V lost 0 bases and J 1 base, leaving 7 bases between the germline ends. Germline CDR1 SNHLY, CDR2 FYNNEI. The CDR3, as DNA: TGTGCCAGCAGTGAAGCGCTTCGGTCCTACGAGCAGTACTTC. Translating gives CASSEALRSYEQYF.

This sequence joins TRBV5-6 and TRBJ2-1; D perhaps matches TRBD2 (7 bases). This CDR3 has 15 amino acids. Between the trimmed V and J ends, which lost 1 base and 3 bases, there was a span of 11 bases. Per the germline V gene, CDR1 is SGHDT and CDR2 is YYEEEE. CDR3 coding DNA: TGTGCCAGCAGCTTGTGGGGGGGGCACTACAATGAGCAGTTCTTC. Amino acid sequence: CASSLWGGHYNEQFF.

This clone was seen a handful of times. V is TRBV12-3 or TRBV12-4 and J is TRBJ2-5, with D hard to call. CDR3 length: 13 residues. Trimming shortened V by 6 bases and J by 4 bases, and 12 bases separated the two germline ends. CDR3 in DNA: TGTGCCAGCAGACCCACCCGCGGAGAGACCCAGTACTTC. Protein sequence: CASRPTRGETQYF.

J is TRBJ2-1 and V is TRBV7-3, with a weak D call TRBD1 (6 bases). CDR3 length: 15 amino acids. The V end lost 6 bases, the J end lost 4 bases, and 16 bases lay between the germline ends. Germline CDR1 and CDR2: SGHTA and FQGTGA. CDR3 DNA sequence: TGTGCCAGCAGTCCCCAGCAGGGGCCGTACAATGAGCAGTTCTTC. Translating gives CASSPQQGPYNEQFF. Filled out from reference TRBV7-3 and TRBJ2-1, the complete variable domain reads GAGVSQTPSNKVTEKGKYVELRCDPISGHTALYWYRQSLGQGPEFLIYFQGTGAADDSGLPNDRFFAVRPEGSVSTLKIQRTERGDSAVYLCASSPQQGPYNEQFFGPGTRLTVL.

This clone has more than one count but fewer than ten. The CDR3: CASSLRGAGDRGQNGYTF. The CDR3 region has the DNA TGTGCCAGCAGCTTAAGAGGAGCGGGGGACAGGGGGCAAAATGGCTACACCTTC. This chain connects TRBV7-9 to TRBJ1-2; TRBD1 matches 12 bases. Germline CDR1 reads SEHNR; CDR2 reads FQNEAQ (reference sequence). The J segment lost 6 bases and the V segment lost 2 bases, leaving 13 bases of the junction unmatched. The CDR3 spans 18 residues.

This chain links TRBV29-1 with TRBJ2-5; maybe TRBD2 (5 bases). Germline V lookup: CDR1 SQVTM, CDR2 ANQGSEA. The CDR3 contains 12 residues. V lost 8 bases and J lost 5, with 15 bases in between. This CDR3 reads CSSGSGGETQYF. CDR3 coding DNA: TGCAGCTCTGGGTCCGGCGGGGAGACCCAGTACTTC.

The rearrangement joins TRBV14 to TRBJ1-6; 8 nucleotides match TRBD1. Per germline, CDR1 SGHDN and CDR2 FVKESK. V lost 1 base and J lost 7; bases outside the gene matches: 6. The CDR3 contains 16 residues. This CDR3 is CASSQVRTGSNSPLHF. In DNA, the CDR3 is TGTGCCAGCAGCCAAGTCCGGACAGGGAGCAATTCACCCCTCCACTTT.

This chain links TRBV28 with TRBJ2-7, with D perhaps matching TRBD2 (9 bases). The CDR3 extends over 15 amino acids. V lost 5 bases and J 1 base, leaving 15 bases between the germline ends. Germline loops: CDR1 MDHEN, CDR2 SYDVKM. The CDR3 DNA reads as TGTGCCAGCAGTCCTAGCGGGACAGGTTCCTACGAGCAGTACTTC. The encoded protein is CASSPSGTGSYEQYF.

CDR3 nucleotides: TGCGCCAGCAGCCCACGCCCCGGGACAGGGGATATGAACACTGAAGCTTTCTTT. Its protein is CASSPRPGTGDMNTEAFF. The chain uses TRBV5-1 and TRBJ1-1; 10 nucleotides line up with TRBD1. V lost 4 bases, J lost 0 bases, and 12 bases stayed unmatched. The CDR3 length is 18 residues. Germline-derived CDR1 and CDR2 are SGHRS and YFSETQ.

V and J are TRBV29-1 and TRBJ1-2, with D uncertain. The germline gives CDR1 SQVTM, CDR2 ANQGSEA. Trimming removed 6 bases from V and 7 bases from J, with 12 bases in between. CDR3 length: 11 residues. The CDR3 loop reads CSVAGWSGYTF. In DNA, the CDR3 is TGCAGCGTCGCGGGGTGGAGTGGCTACACCTTC.

The gene calls are TRBV5-6 and TRBJ1-6; TRBD1 might be the D (5 bases). The CDR3 has 15 amino acids. Trimming cost V 0 bases and J 5 bases, with 9 bases left between them. In germline, CDR1 is SGHDT, CDR2 YYEEEE. The DNA of the CDR3 is TGTGCCAGCAGCTTGGGAACAGGTGATAATTCACCCCTCCACTTT. Its protein product is CASSLGTGDNSPLHF.

The gene calls are TRBV10-3 and TRBJ1-1; 7 positions agree with TRBD1. Unmatched junction bases numbered 9, after V lost 3 bases and J lost 2 bases. The CDR3 covers 16 residues. From germline, CDR1 is ENHRY and CDR2 SYGVKD. CDR3 protein: CAISEWTGSGNTEAFF. CDR3 coding DNA: TGTGCCATCAGTGAATGGACAGGCTCGGGAAACACTGAAGCTTTCTTT.

The chain uses TRBV9 and TRBJ1-5, with 7 bases fitting TRBD1. The ends lost 3 bases at V and 6 bases at J; junction bases unmatched: 6. This CDR3 has 14 residues. Germline V gene sequence: CDR1 SGDLS, CDR2 YYNGEE. DNA of the CDR3: TGTGCCAGCAGCGGGGGGACAGTGGGTCAGCCCCAGCATTTT. This sequence encodes CASSGGTVGQPQHF. Based on the CDR3 plus reference TRBV9 and TRBJ1-5, the full variable domain is DSGVTQTPKHLITATGQRVTLRCSPRSGDLSVYWYQQSLDQGLQFLIQYYNGEERAKGNILERFSAQQFPDLHSELNLSSLELGDSALYFCASSGGTVGQPQHFGDGTRLSIL.

This chain links TRBV9 with TRBJ1-1; TRBD1 agrees at 8 bases. After removal of 4 bases from V and 0 bases from J, the junction contained 5 bases not matched to a gene. This CDR3 has 15 amino acids. The V gene's germline CDR1 is SGDLS and CDR2 YYNGEE. CDR3 loop: CASSTGTGLNTEAFF. The CDR3 DNA reads TGTGCCAGCAGCACCGGGACAGGTCTGAACACTGAAGCTTTCTTT.

The gene calls are TRBV7-9 and TRBJ2-2; TRBD1 matches at 7 bases. Germline CDR1 and CDR2: SEHNR and FQNEAQ (reference sequence). The V segment lost 6 bases and the J segment 7 bases; nucleotides outside the gene matches: 8. The CDR3 is 14 residues long. CDR3 loop: CASRLDRAGGELFF. DNA for the CDR3: TGTGCCAGCAGACTTGACAGGGCGGGCGGGGAGCTGTTTTTT.

The chain is built from TRBV7-2 and TRBJ1-2; tentatively, D is TRBD1 (5 bases). V gave up 2 bases and J gave up 2 bases, with 6 bases separating them. Germline V lookup: CDR1 SGHTA, CDR2 FQGNSA. CDR3 length equals 13 residues. The CDR3, as DNA: TGTGCCAGCAGCTTACAGGGCAACTATGGCTACACCTTC. Protein sequence: CASSLQGNYGYTF.

The table lists this clone with a count of one. The chain is built from TRBV18 and TRBJ1-5, with 10 bases that match TRBD1. CDR3 length: 20 amino acids. Trimming at V came to 4 bases and at J to 1 base, leaving 16 bases not matched to a gene. Per the germline V gene, CDR1 is KGHSH and CDR2 is LQKENI. The CDR3 bases are TGTGCCAGCTCACGCCAGCCCGGACAGGGGGGCGGAATGAGCAATCAGCCCCAGCATTTT. It specifies CASSRQPGQGGGMSNQPQHF.

The chain links TRBV18 to TRBJ1-1; TRBD1 might be the D (6 bases). The V gene's germline CDR1 is KGHSH and CDR2 LQKENI. Trimming left V 3 bases short and J 2 bases short, with 10 bases between. The CDR3 runs to 14 residues. The CDR3 DNA follows: TGTGCCAGCTCACCGGGACAAAAAAACACTGAAGCTTTCTTT. It specifies CASSPGQKNTEAFF.